The 2 T cell receptor beta chains below were found in one sample sequenced in a study of T cell responses to AZD1222 COVID-19 vaccine. Assay: immunoSEQ multiplex PCR; the TCRdb copy retains only in-frame clones and omits some. This sample yields about 76,000 clones, of which more than 70% are seen a single time; roughly 11% belongs to the top ten. Specimen: peripheral blood, collected on day 0 of AZD1222 vaccination. The receptors shown here come from an adult in good health.

The chain couples TRBV7-9 to TRBJ2-1, with TRBD2 matching 14 bases. J gave up 9 bases and V 1 base, and 8 bases lay outside the gene matches. Germline CDR1 reads SEHNR; CDR2 reads FQNEAQ (reference sequence). The CDR3 contains 17 residues. DNA of the CDR3: TGTGCCAGCAGCTTAGGCGGGACTAGCGGGAGTAGTGGTGAGCAGTTCTTC. This translates into CASSLGGTSGSSGEQFF.

This chain's CDR3 is CASSFVQGETQYF. The CDR3 bases are TGTGCCAGCAGCTTTGTCCAGGGAGAGACCCAGTACTTC. V usage is TRBV14 and J usage is TRBJ2-5, with D possibly matching TRBD1 (5 bases). From germline, CDR1 is SGHDN and CDR2 FVKESK. Trimming pared 5 bases from V and 4 bases from J, leaving 11 bases between. The CDR3 is 13 amino acids.